Shown below are 17 T cell receptor beta chains from a single sample sequenced in a study of cytomegalovirus exposure and HLA in healthy donors. The PCR ran on 60 Vbeta and 13 Jbeta primers. The repertoire was sequenced with immunoSEQ multiplex PCR; TCRdb's copy has only in-frame clones and lacks some. Of about 160,000 clones in the sample, roughly 70% were seen once. The sequencing input was PBMCs. All receptors derive from a man aged 35-49 years in good health and CMV-seropositive.

This rearrangement joins TRBV5-6 to TRBJ2-3; TRBD2 aligns across 8 bases. This CDR3 is 16 amino acids long. Losses at the gene ends were 0 bases for V and 1 base for J; bases not matched to a gene: 4. The germline V gene encodes CDR1 SGHDT and CDR2 YYEEEE. The CDR3 DNA sequence: TGTGCCAGCAGCTTGGGAGCGGGGGCTCGCACAGATACGCAGTATTTT. This codes for CASSLGAGARTDTQYF.

This chain connects TRBV7-6 to TRBJ2-1, with TRBD1 identical over 8 bases. J lost 3 bases, V lost 5 bases, and 6 bases had no gene match. CDR1 and CDR2 from the germline V gene are SGHVS and FNYEAQ. There are 15 residues in the CDR3. The CDR3, as DNA: TGTGCCAGCAGCCCGGGACAGGCCTACTACAATGAGCAGTTCTTC. Encoded protein: CASSPGQAYYNEQFF.

The chain has TRBV11-2 and TRBJ1-2, with D perhaps TRBD1 (6 bases). V gave up 2 bases and J gave up 4 bases, with 11 bases separating them. The germline V gene has CDR1 SGHAT and CDR2 FQNNGV. CDR3 length: 14 residues. The CDR3 bases are TGTGCCAGCAGCTTATCCAGAGGGGGCTATGGCTACACCTTC. It codes for CASSLSRGGYGYTF.

In its sample, this clone was seen a few times. Compared with germline, one end of the junction differs, possibly owing to a read error. This chain connects TRBV20-1 to TRBJ1-1; D ambiguous. The germline V gene has CDR1 DFQATT and CDR2 SNEGSKA (reference sequence). CDR3 length: 10 residues. The CDR3: CSARDSGGVF. CDR3 nucleotide sequence: TGCAGTGCTAGAGACTCGGGAGGCGTCTTT.

The rearrangement joins TRBV2 to TRBJ1-1, with D perhaps matching TRBD1 (5 bases). The CDR3 spans 12 residues. Germline loops: CDR1 SNHLY, CDR2 FYNNEI. Trimming shortened V by 10 bases and J by 2 bases, and 11 bases separated the two germline ends. The CDR3 loop reads CAKRGGNTEAFF. In DNA, the CDR3 is TGTGCCAAACGGGGGGGTAACACTGAAGCTTTCTTT.

This clone was seen a handful of times. The V call is TRBV7-8, the J call TRBJ1-2; D possibly corresponds to TRBD1 (6 bases). V was cut by 8 bases and J by 4 bases, with 14 bases left in between. The V gene's germline CDR1 is SGHVS and CDR2 FQNEAQ. The CDR3 covers 13 residues. The CDR3 reads CASGWGRSYGYTF. The CDR3 DNA reads as TGTGCCAGCGGGTGGGGGCGCAGCTATGGCTACACCTTC. Full variable domain (rest looked up from reference TRBV7-8 and TRBJ1-2): GAGVSQSPRYKVAKRGQDVALRCDPISGHVSLFWYQQALGQGPEFLTYFQNEAQLDKSGLPSDRFFAERPEGSVSTLKIQRTQQEDSAVYLCASGWGRSYGYTFGSGTRLTVV.

The chain carries TRBV29-1 and TRBJ1-1; tentatively, D is TRBD1 (5 bases). This CDR3 is built from 13 residues. Germline V gene data show CDR1 as SQVTM and CDR2 as ANQGSEA. V was pared by 3 bases and J by 0 bases, with 8 bases between. The DNA for the CDR3 is TGCAGCGTTGAGCGGGGGATGAACACTGAAGCTTTCTTT. This codes for CSVERGMNTEAFF.

The V call is TRBV30, the J call TRBJ2-5; 9 bases line up with TRBD2. The CDR3 is made up of 14 amino acids. Per germline, CDR1 GTSNPN and CDR2 SVGIG (reference sequence). V shed 5 bases and J 6 bases; nucleotides not matched to a gene: 10. This chain's CDR3 is CAWDPGLATQTQYF. CDR3 bases: TGTGCCTGGGATCCGGGACTAGCCACTCAGACCCAGTACTTC.

This clone was counted only a few times. This chain uses TRBV28 with TRBJ2-7; possibly TRBD2 for D (6 bases). V was trimmed by 8 bases and J by 4 bases, leaving 15 bases between them. Per the germline V gene, CDR1 is MDHEN and CDR2 is SYDVKM. The CDR3 contains 13 residues. The chain's CDR3 is CASLGGIGYEQYF. The DNA of the CDR3 is TGTGCCAGCTTGGGGGGTATAGGGTACGAGCAGTACTTC.

This sequence joins TRBV5-6 and TRBJ1-6, with TRBD1 matching 7 bases. The CDR3 runs to 17 residues. Germline assignment: CDR1 SGHDT and CDR2 YYEEEE. Trimming at V came to 4 bases and at J to 7 bases, leaving 14 bases not matched to a gene. This CDR3 is CASSRQFTGDMNSPLHF. The CDR3 DNA sequence: TGTGCCAGCAGCCGGCAATTTACAGGGGATATGAATTCACCCCTCCACTTT. The variable domain in full, completed from reference TRBV5-6 and TRBJ1-6, reads DAGVTQSPTHLIKTRGQQVTLRCSPKSGHDTVSWYQQALGQGPQFIFQYYEEEERQRGNFPDRFSGHQFPNYSSELNVNALLLGDSALYLCASSRQFTGDMNSPLHFGNGTRLTVT.

The gene calls are TRBV6-4 and TRBJ1-2; possibly TRBD1 for D (5 bases). Deletions cut 10 bases from V and 4 bases from J, with 10 bases between. CDR3 size: 11 residues. The germline V gene encodes CDR1 MRHNA and CDR2 SNTAGT. DNA of the CDR3: TGTGCCACCCAGGGCGGCTATGGCTACACCTTC. Encoded protein: CATQGGYGYTF.

This CDR3 reads CASSQVGAGGWSDTQYF. The CDR3 DNA sequence: TGCGCCAGCAGCCAAGTTGGAGCGGGGGGGTGGTCAGATACGCAGTATTTT. The V and J genes are TRBV4-3 and TRBJ2-3, with TRBD2 identical over 10 bases. CDR1 and CDR2 from the germline V gene are LGHNA and YSLEER. V gave up 1 base and J gave up 4 bases; unmatched junction bases: 8. This CDR3 has 17 residues.

The sample holds a few counts of this clone. The rearrangement uses TRBV18 and TRBJ2-5, with 8 bases aligning to TRBD1. Looked up from germline, CDR1 is KGHSH and CDR2 is LQKENI. The CDR3 is made up of 12 amino acids. Trimming at V came to 6 bases and at J to 13 bases, leaving 10 bases not matched to a gene. The chain's CDR3 is CASSPGRTGPYF. The CDR3 nucleotides are TGTGCCAGCTCGCCGGGACGGACAGGGCCGTACTTC.

V usage is TRBV6-6 and J usage is TRBJ2-1, with TRBD1 matching 7 bases. Trimming took 6 bases from V and 5 from J; bases not matched to a gene: 4. Germline lookup yields CDR1 MNHNY and CDR2 SVGAGI (reference sequence). The CDR3 is 13 residues long. The DNA of the CDR3 is TGTGCCAGCAGGGACAGGCGAAACAATGAGCAGTTCTTC. Translated: CASRDRRNNEQFF.

This chain joins TRBV9 and TRBJ2-4; 9 nucleotides agree with TRBD1. CDR3 length equals 15 residues. Germline-derived CDR1 and CDR2 are SGDLS and YYNGEE. V lost 4 bases, J lost 4 bases, and 6 bases stayed unmatched. As DNA, the CDR3 is TGTGCCAGCAGCCCTACCGGGACAGGGAAAAACATTCAGTACTTC. It is translated as CASSPTGTGKNIQYF.

The J gene is TRBJ2-1, the V gene TRBV5-4, with TRBD1 as a possible D gene (6 bases). CDR3 size: 14 residues. The ends were cut back, 4 bases at V and 5 bases at J, with 13 bases in the middle. Germline loops: CDR1 SGHNT, CDR2 YYREEE (reference sequence). The DNA for the CDR3 is TGTGCCAGCAGCCCCCCGGGGACAAACAATGAGCAGTTCTTC. This gives the protein CASSPPGTNNEQFF. The variable domain in full, with the rest retrieved from reference TRBV5-4 and TRBJ2-1, is ETGVTQSPTHLIKTRGQQVTLRCSSQSGHNTVSWYQQALGQGPQFIFQYYREEENGRGNFPPRFSGLQFPNYSSELNVNALELDDSALYLCASSPPGTNNEQFFGPGTRLTVL.

This sequence joins TRBV4-1 and TRBJ1-1; D remains ambiguous. Germline V CDR1 and CDR2: MGHRA, YSYEKL. The V end was cut by 0 bases, the J end by 4 bases, with 9 bases between. CDR3 length equals 14 residues. The CDR3 loop is CASSQEEGGTEAFF. The CDR3 bases are TGCGCCAGCAGCCAAGAGGAGGGCGGCACTGAAGCTTTCTTT.